This T cell receptor beta chain appears in the sequencing data of a study of cytomegalovirus exposure and HLA in healthy donors. Study context: From donors who were HLA-typed, an early data release held 70 million to 90 million unique TCRs. Broader study findings: Cytomegalovirus association was assigned to around 150 TCR beta chains. Rarity held for most TCR sequences, but there were some public TCRs that occurred in many donors.

Although they were nominally healthy when sampled, donors likely had unrecorded immune exposures. The PCR contained 60 Vbeta and 13 Jbeta primers. Generated by immunoSEQ multiplex PCR, the TCRdb table keeps only in-frame clones and is missing some. The sample contains under 200,000 clones, approximately 86% of which appear only once. Remarks on this clone: The antigen is undetermined.

Input material: PBMCs. The clonotype originates from a young woman in good health and CMV-seronegative.

Here the CDR3 reads CASSWTGTGLNQPQHF. CDR3 DNA sequence: TGCGCCAGCAGTTGGACCGGGACAGGCCTCAATCAGCCCCAGCATTTT. V gene TRBV5-1 combines with J gene TRBJ1-5, with 8 bases that match TRBD1. V was clipped by 5 bases and J by 3 bases; unmatched bases: 10. The CDR3 runs to 16 residues. Germline V CDR1 and CDR2: SGHRS, YFSETQ.